This T cell receptor (beta chain) was identified in a study of blood T cell repertoires in COVID-19. Study background: Material from acute and convalescent COVID-19 was sourced from the United States, Italy and Spain. The analysed material was cDNA or gDNA that came from T cells, B-cell-depleted T cells, or PBMCs.

The trim removed 8 bases at V and 6 bases at J, leaving 0 bases unmatched. Germline values: CDR1 MNHEY, CDR2 SMNVEV (reference sequence). This CDR3 is 11 amino acids long. As handled by the study authors: Quantification of nucleated cells was approximated via reference gene primer amplification. Only in-frame clones appear in the TCRdb table, and some are missing; sequencing was by immunoSEQ multiplex PCR. The V and J calls and clone size come from that table; D and trimming were worked out from the DNA. This sample yields under 300,000 clones, of which over 80% are seen a single time; over 3.5% belongs to the top ten.

The chain has TRBV27 and TRBJ1-2; 10 bases agree with TRBD1. The origin of this receptor is a woman aged 35 to 49 with acute or convalescent COVID-19. The sequencing input was peripheral blood. This CDR3 is CASGTGDGYTF. DNA for the CDR3: TGTGCCAGCGGGACAGGGGATGGCTACACCTTC.